This TCR beta chain appears in the sequencing data of a study of T cell changes during pregnancy in multiple sclerosis. Libraries were prepared by immunoSEQ multiplex PCR; TCRdb keeps only in-frame clonotypes and omits some of them. The sample has about 68,000 clones, about 91% seen once. The clonotype was recovered from a female donor in good health, enrolled as a control in a pregnancy study. Sequencing was performed on peripheral blood, taken in the second trimester of pregnancy.

The CDR3 DNA follows: TGTGCCAGCAGTTTGACAGGGGTGGCAGATACGCAGTATTTT. Translated: CASSLTGVADTQYF. This chain connects TRBV28 to TRBJ2-3, with 8 positions matching TRBD1. V trimming: 3 bases; J trimming: 4 bases; junction bases outside the gene matches: 3. This CDR3 spans 14 amino acids. Germline V gives CDR1 MDHEN, CDR2 SYDVKM.